Presented here are 17 T cell receptor beta chains from one specimen sequenced in a study of blood T cell repertoires in COVID-19. The table came from immunoSEQ multiplex PCR; TCRdb's copy has only in-frame clones and leaves some out. This table holds fewer than 400,000 clones, approximately 85% found once. Sequencing used PBMCs or T cells enriched from blood (not recorded which). The receptors come from a man aged 25-40 years who had recovered from COVID-19.

The chain couples TRBV4-1 to TRBJ1-5; D may be TRBD1 (5 bases). V gave up 0 bases and J gave up 4 bases, with 16 bases separating them. CDR1 and CDR2 (germline): MGHRA, YSYEKL. There are 17 residues in the CDR3. This CDR3 reads CASSQDSRGRANQPQHF. CDR3 DNA sequence: TGCGCCAGCAGCCAAGATTCAAGGGGAAGAGCAAATCAGCCCCAGCATTTT.

This clone showed up just a few times. The rearrangement links TRBV10-3 to TRBJ1-1; 9 nucleotides match TRBD1. The germline gives CDR1 ENHRY, CDR2 SYGVKD. CDR3 size: 15 residues. V dropped 4 bases and J dropped 6; count of bases not matched to a gene: 9. Here the CDR3 DNA reads TGTGCCATCAGTGTGGGGACAGGGAAAAGCGCTGAAGCTTTCTTT. This codes for CAISVGTGKSAEAFF.

The V call is TRBV19, the J call TRBJ1-2; 7 bases agree with TRBD1. Trimming cost V 0 bases and J 4 bases; bases outside gene matches: 2. CDR3 length: 14 residues. Looked up from germline, CDR1 is LNHDA and CDR2 is SQIVND (reference sequence). The CDR3 sequence: CASSIDGQAYGYTF. The CDR3 DNA sequence: TGTGCCAGTAGTATAGACGGACAGGCCTATGGCTACACCTTC.

This clone was picked up one time. The gene calls are TRBV18 and TRBJ2-5; TRBD2 might be the D (6 bases). Germline values: CDR1 KGHSH, CDR2 LQKENI. The CDR3 totals 14 residues. V shed 3 bases and J shed 5 bases, with 13 bases lying between them. In nucleotides, the CDR3 is TGTGCCAGCTCACCCACGCGGGAAACCGAGACCCAGTACTTC. This translates into CASSPTRETETQYF.

The chain links TRBV27 to TRBJ1-2; 7 bases agree with TRBD1. The CDR3 is made up of 14 amino acids. CDR1 is MNHEY and CDR2 is SMNVEV in the germline V gene (reference sequence). Unmatched junction bases numbered 8, after V lost 4 bases and J lost 6 bases. CDR3 protein: CASSSLVDRNGYTF. In nucleotides, the CDR3 is TGTGCCAGCAGTTCCCTTGTGGACAGGAATGGCTACACCTTC.

The V and J genes are TRBV11-1 and TRBJ2-1, with 7 bases matching TRBD2. Germline CDR1 SGHAT, CDR2 FQDESV (reference sequence). After removal of 1 base from V and 2 bases from J, the junction contained 5 bases not matched to a gene. The CDR3 runs 16 residues. CDR3 in DNA: TGTGCCAGCAGCTTAGTTGCGGGGGATACCTACAATGAGCAGTTCTTC. Its protein is CASSLVAGDTYNEQFF.

There are a few counts of this clone. The chain combines TRBV28 with TRBJ2-7; 8 positions match TRBD1. CDR3 size: 12 residues. The germline V gene has CDR1 MDHEN and CDR2 SYDVKM. Trimming took 6 bases from V and 4 from J; bases not matched to a gene: 2. The CDR3 coding sequence is TGTGCCAGCAGGGGACAGGTATACGAGCAGTACTTC. Protein product: CASRGQVYEQYF.

The rearrangement joins TRBV11-2 to TRBJ1-1; 7 bases fit TRBD1. After removal of 5 bases from V and 11 bases from J, the junction contained 14 bases not matched to a gene. The germline V gene has CDR1 SGHAT and CDR2 FQNNGV. This CDR3 is built from 14 residues. This CDR3 reads CASSTGTATSRAFF. In DNA form, the CDR3 reads TGTGCCAGCAGCACGGGGACAGCCACATCCCGGGCTTTCTTT.

V is TRBV27 and J is TRBJ2-7; 7 bases align to TRBD1. The CDR3 spans 15 residues. Germline lookup yields CDR1 MNHEY and CDR2 SMNVEV (reference sequence). With V trimmed by 2 bases and J by 2 bases, 6 bases remained unmatched. CDR3 bases: TGTGCCAGCAGTTTACCTCGGGACAGCACCTACGAGCAGTACTTC. Its protein product is CASSLPRDSTYEQYF.

The rearrangement uses TRBV19 and TRBJ2-7; perhaps TRBD1 as D (6 bases). CDR3 length: 14 amino acids. Trimming removed 5 bases at V and 0 bases at J, with 11 bases between. CDR1 is LNHDA, CDR2 SQIVND, per germline (reference sequence). CDR3 loop: CASSVDSDSYEQYF. In DNA, the CDR3 is TGTGCCAGTAGTGTGGACAGTGACTCCTACGAGCAGTACTTC.

This sequence joins TRBV30 and TRBJ1-4, with a possible D match to TRBD1 (5 bases). Trimming cost V 0 bases and J 0 bases, with 11 bases left between them. The CDR3 has 16 residues. Per germline, CDR1 GTSNPN and CDR2 SVGIG (reference sequence). DNA of the CDR3: TGTGCCTGGAGTGTACATAGGACACCAACTAATGAAAAACTGTTTTTT. This sequence encodes CAWSVHRTPTNEKLFF.

The gene calls are TRBV5-1 and TRBJ1-2; TRBD1 might be the D (6 bases). Trimming left V 1 base short and J 1 base short, with 8 bases between. The V gene's germline CDR1 is SGHRS and CDR2 YFSETQ. CDR3 length equals 14 residues. The CDR3 DNA reads as TGCGCCAGCAGCTTGAGGACAGTTAACTATGGCTACACCTTC. Translation: CASSLRTVNYGYTF.

This rearrangement joins TRBV6-5 to TRBJ1-5; a possible D gene is TRBD1 (6 bases). Germline loops: CDR1 MNHEY, CDR2 SVGAGI. This CDR3 has 15 amino acids. V lost 5 bases, J lost 1 base, and 12 bases lay in between. This CDR3 reads CASSRDIRSNQPQHF. DNA for the CDR3: TGTGCCAGCAGTAGGGACATTCGGAGCAATCAGCCCCAGCATTTT.

This clone was observed once. The J gene is TRBJ2-1, the V gene TRBV7-8, with TRBD2 identical over 10 bases. The junction had 10 bases not matched to a gene; V was cut back by 3 bases and J by 5 bases. The germline gives CDR1 SGHVS, CDR2 FQNEAQ. The CDR3 is made up of 17 amino acids. CDR3 nucleotide sequence: TGTGCCAGCAGCTTCTACACTAGCGGGGAAATTAACAATGAGCAGTTCTTC. Its protein product is CASSFYTSGEINNEQFF.

The chain employs TRBV6-5 and TRBJ1-4, with TRBD1 identical over 10 bases. Per germline, CDR1 MNHEY and CDR2 SVGAGI. The CDR3 runs to 15 residues. With V trimmed by 6 bases and J by 7 bases, 8 bases remained unmatched. Here the CDR3 DNA reads TGTGCCAGCAGGCCCGGTCGGGACAGGGGTGAAAAACTGTTTTTT. Residues: CASRPGRDRGEKLFF.

This clone was seen a single time. The gene calls are TRBV2 and TRBJ1-2, with TRBD1 matching over 8 bases. J was trimmed by 3 bases and V by 6 bases; bases with no gene match: 6. This CDR3 is built from 14 residues. Germline V lookup: CDR1 SNHLY, CDR2 FYNNEI. The DNA of the CDR3 is TGTGCCAGCAGCGCGACAGGGGAGGACTATGGCTACACCTTC. Amino acids: CASSATGEDYGYTF.

The chain carries TRBV5-1 and TRBJ2-5, with 9 bases matching TRBD2. This CDR3 has 14 residues. The germline CDR1 and CDR2 sequences are SGHRS and YFSETQ. With 4 bases clipped from V and 3 bases from J, the junction kept 4 bases outside the gene matches. CDR3: CASSLTSGKETQYF. CDR3 bases: TGCGCCAGCAGCCTGACTAGCGGAAAAGAGACCCAGTACTTC.